This T cell receptor (beta chain) was sequenced in a study of blood T cell repertoires in COVID-19. Libraries were prepared by immunoSEQ multiplex PCR; TCRdb keeps only in-frame clonotypes and omits some of them. The data hold roughly 43,000 clones, with 88% observed a single time. This CDR3 region has 14 residues. In germline, CDR1 is MNHEY, CDR2 SVGAGI. Germline trimming cut 6 bases from V and 7 bases from J; bases unmatched to any gene: 10. The sample consisted of peripheral blood. This TCR was recovered from a human donor in a cohort sampled during active COVID-19. V is TRBV6-5 and J is TRBJ1-2, with TRBD1 identical over 8 bases. CDR3 nucleotide sequence: TGTGCCAGCAGCCCAACCCAGGGGGCGGTTGGCTACACCTTC. Encoded protein: CASSPTQGAVGYTF.